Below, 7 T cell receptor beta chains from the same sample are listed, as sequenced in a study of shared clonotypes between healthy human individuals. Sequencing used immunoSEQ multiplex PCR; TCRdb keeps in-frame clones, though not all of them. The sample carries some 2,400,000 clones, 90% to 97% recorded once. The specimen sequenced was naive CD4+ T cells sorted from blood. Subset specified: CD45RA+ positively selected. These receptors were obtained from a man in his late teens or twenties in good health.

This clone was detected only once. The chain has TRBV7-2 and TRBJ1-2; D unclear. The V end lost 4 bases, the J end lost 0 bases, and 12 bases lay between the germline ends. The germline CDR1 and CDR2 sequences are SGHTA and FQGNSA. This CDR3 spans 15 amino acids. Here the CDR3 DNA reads TGTGCCAGCAGCTCAACCCTTACAACTAACTATGGCTACACCTTC. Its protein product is CASSSTLTTNYGYTF.

CDR3 sequence reads: CATSQGSGRETQYF. In DNA form, the CDR3 reads TGTGCCACCTCACAGGGATCGGGGCGAGAGACCCAGTACTTC. This sequence joins TRBV2 and TRBJ2-5; D might be TRBD1 (6 bases). The CDR3 is made up of 14 amino acids. Germline V gives CDR1 SNHLY, CDR2 FYNNEI. V lost 10 bases and J 4 bases, leaving 19 bases between the germline ends.

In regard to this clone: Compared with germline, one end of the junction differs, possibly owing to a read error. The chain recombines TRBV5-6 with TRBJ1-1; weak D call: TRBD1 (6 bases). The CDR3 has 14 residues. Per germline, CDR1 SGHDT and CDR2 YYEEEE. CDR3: CASSLGRGRSEAFF. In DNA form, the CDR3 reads TGTGCCAGCAGTTTGGGAAGGGGGAGATCTGAAGCTTTCTTT.

In DNA form, the CDR3 reads TGTGCCACCAGCGGCCAGGGAGGGGGGTCGGCCAAAAACATTCAGTACTTC. Its translation is CATSGQGGGSAKNIQYF. This rearrangement joins TRBV15 to TRBJ2-4; tentatively, D is TRBD2 (7 bases). Germline-derived CDR1 and CDR2 are LNHNV and YYDKDF (reference sequence). Trimming stripped 5 bases from V and 1 base from J, with 18 bases between. The CDR3 runs to 17 residues.

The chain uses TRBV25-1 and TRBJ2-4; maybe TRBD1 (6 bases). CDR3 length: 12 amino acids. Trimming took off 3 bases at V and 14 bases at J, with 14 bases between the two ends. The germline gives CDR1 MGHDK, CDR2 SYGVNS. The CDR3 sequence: CASSDSPGHKYF. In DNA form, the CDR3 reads TGTGCCAGCAGTGATTCCCCGGGACACAAGTACTTC.

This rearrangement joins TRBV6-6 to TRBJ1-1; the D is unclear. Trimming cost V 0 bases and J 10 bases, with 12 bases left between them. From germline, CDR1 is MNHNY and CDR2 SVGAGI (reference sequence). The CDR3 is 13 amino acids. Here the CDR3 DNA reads TGTGCCAGCAGTTACTCGATCGGCCTCGGAGCTTTCTTT. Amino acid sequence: CASSYSIGLGAFF.

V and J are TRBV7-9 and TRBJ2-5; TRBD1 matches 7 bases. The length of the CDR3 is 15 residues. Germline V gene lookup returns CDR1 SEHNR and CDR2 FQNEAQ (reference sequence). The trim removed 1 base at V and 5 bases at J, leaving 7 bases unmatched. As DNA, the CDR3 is TGTGCCAGCAGCTTAGTGATAGACAGGGTCGAGACCCAGTACTTC. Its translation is CASSLVIDRVETQYF.